One and the same sample provided the 21 T cell receptor beta chains below, sequenced in a study of cytomegalovirus exposure and HLA in healthy donors. Primers included in the PCR were 60 Vbeta and 13 Jbeta primers. Clones were sequenced by immunoSEQ multiplex PCR, and TCRdb holds only the in-frame ones, with some missing. Among tens of thousands of clones listed, 83% were seen once. The material sequenced was PBMCs. Receptors originate from a man aged 30 to 45 in good health and CMV-seronegative.

This clone was detected once. The CDR3 loop is CATSRAAGWPGELFF. CDR3 DNA sequence: TGTGCCACCAGCAGAGCTGCAGGGTGGCCCGGGGAGCTGTTTTTT. V gene TRBV15 combines with J gene TRBJ2-2; D is perhaps TRBD1 (5 bases). V was pared by 1 base and J by 6 bases, with 12 bases between. CDR3 length equals 15 residues. Germline V gene lookup returns CDR1 LNHNV and CDR2 YYDKDF (reference sequence).

J is TRBJ2-2 and V is TRBV7-6, with 7 bases identical to TRBD1. CDR1 is SGHVS and CDR2 is FNYEAQ in the germline V gene. V shed 4 bases and J 5 bases; nucleotides not matched to a gene: 4. There are 14 residues in the CDR3. The CDR3 here is CASSYRGGTGELFF. The CDR3 DNA reads as TGTGCCAGCAGCTACAGGGGTGGGACCGGGGAGCTGTTTTTT.

V and J are TRBV19 and TRBJ1-2; D possibly corresponds to TRBD1 (6 bases). CDR3 size: 14 residues. Per germline, CDR1 LNHDA and CDR2 SQIVND (reference sequence). The V gene lost 5 bases and the J gene lost 6 bases, with 16 bases spanning the gap. The CDR3 nucleotides are TGTGCCAGTAGTCCCACAGGGTGGGTTCATGGCTACACCTTC. Encoded protein: CASSPTGWVHGYTF.

CDR3 sequence (DNA): TGTGCCAGCAGTTTAGACGCCAGGGAAGTTGTCTATGGCTACACCTTC. Protein: CASSLDAREVVYGYTF. The V call is TRBV27, the J call TRBJ1-2; D might be TRBD1 (5 bases). The germline V and J ends were trimmed by 2 bases and 4 bases, with 17 bases remaining between them. Germline CDR1 MNHEY, CDR2 SMNVEV (reference sequence). This CDR3 contains 16 residues.

This clone was seen only a few times. V and J are TRBV7-8 and TRBJ2-3, with TRBD2 as a possible D gene (6 bases). The V gene lost 1 base and the J gene lost 7 bases, with 18 bases spanning the gap. The germline V gene has CDR1 SGHVS and CDR2 FQNEAQ. CDR3 size: 16 residues. The CDR3 protein is CASSLVFGGMVNTQYF. DNA of the CDR3: TGTGCCAGCAGCTTAGTGTTTGGAGGGATGGTGAATACGCAGTATTTT.

The chain employs TRBV5-1 and TRBJ2-1; possible D gene TRBD2, 6 bases. This CDR3 contains 17 residues. Trimming removed 2 bases from V and 4 bases from J, with 19 bases in between. The germline gives CDR1 SGHRS, CDR2 YFSETQ. The CDR3 is CASSLPLAEIAYNEQFF. The CDR3 coding sequence is TGCGCCAGCAGCTTACCTTTAGCGGAGATAGCATACAATGAGCAGTTCTTC.

The CDR3 DNA reads TGTGCCAGCATAAGATTAACTAGCGGGGACGAGCAGTTCTTC. Residues: CASIRLTSGDEQFF. The rearrangement joins TRBV2 to TRBJ2-1; 10 nucleotides line up with TRBD2. J gave up 10 bases and V 7 bases, and 10 bases lay outside the gene matches. Germline CDR1 reads SNHLY; CDR2 reads FYNNEI. The CDR3 sequence is 14 residues long.

J is TRBJ2-1 and V is TRBV6-5, with 8 bases that match TRBD2. The germline CDR1 and CDR2 sequences are MNHEY and SVGAGI. The CDR3 consists of 15 residues. Trimming removed 5 bases from V and 4 bases from J; junction bases left unmatched: 7. The CDR3 coding sequence is TGTGCCAGCAGTCCAATAGCGGGGAGGTACAATGAGCAGTTCTTC. It is translated as CASSPIAGRYNEQFF.

The chain links TRBV7-9 to TRBJ2-5, with D maybe TRBD2 (6 bases). CDR1 and CDR2 (germline): SEHNR, FQNEAQ (reference sequence). CDR3 length: 15 amino acids. Trimming left V 5 bases short and J 7 bases short, with 20 bases between. CDR3 DNA sequence: TGTGCCAGCAGCCTCAGGGAGGCAAGGGATGGGACCCAGTACTTC. Translated, it gives CASSLREARDGTQYF.

The chain recombines TRBV4-3 with TRBJ2-1; 7 nucleotides agree with TRBD1. This CDR3 comprises 15 residues. Looked up from germline, CDR1 is LGHNA and CDR2 is YSLEER. The ends lost 0 bases at V and 7 bases at J; junction bases unmatched: 6. Here the CDR3 DNA reads TGCGCCAGCAGCCAAGAGGGACAGCTTGGGAATGAGCAGTTCTTC. It specifies CASSQEGQLGNEQFF.

The chain employs TRBV7-2 and TRBJ2-5; no definite D call. The assigned J gene may be wrong: the sequence end matches TRBJ2-7 better. The CDR3 totals 15 residues. From germline, CDR1 is SGHTA and CDR2 FQGNSA. CDR3 nucleotide sequence: TGTGCCAGCAGCTCCGACACCATCAGGTCCTACGAGCAGTACTTC. Residues: CASSSDTIRSYEQYF.

The chain employs TRBV5-1 and TRBJ1-1; perhaps TRBD1 as D (6 bases). The CDR3 extends over 17 amino acids. Deletions cut 4 bases from V and 0 bases from J, with 19 bases between. Germline-derived CDR1 and CDR2 are SGHRS and YFSETQ. CDR3 nucleotides: TGCGCCAGCAGCCGGGACATACGGGAAGATTTGAACACTGAAGCTTTCTTT. This gives the protein CASSRDIREDLNTEAFF.

The CDR3 sequence: CASSPRDSEAFF. The CDR3 DNA reads as TGTGCCAGCAGCCCAAGGGACAGTGAAGCTTTCTTT. This chain uses TRBV7-2 with TRBJ1-1; 7 positions match TRBD1. CDR3 length: 12 residues. Germline assignment: CDR1 SGHTA and CDR2 FQGNSA. The junction had 4 bases not matched to a gene; V was cut back by 5 bases and J by 7 bases.

In its sample, this clone was seen a few times. J is TRBJ1-4 and V is TRBV2; a possible D gene is TRBD1 (5 bases). Germline V CDR1 and CDR2: SNHLY, FYNNEI. The CDR3 has 15 amino acids. Trimming removed 6 bases from V and 5 bases from J, with 16 bases in between. The CDR3 DNA sequence: TGTGCCAGCAGGGCCAGTCCAGGGCAGAATGAAAAACTGTTTTTT. The encoded protein is CASRASPGQNEKLFF.

The chain links TRBV7-9 to TRBJ2-1; TRBD2 agrees at 8 bases. The CDR3 runs to 16 residues. Germline CDR1 SEHNR, CDR2 FQNEAQ (reference sequence). V lost 5 bases to trimming and J lost 6 bases; unmatched junction nucleotides: 12. In DNA, the CDR3 is TGTGCCAGCAGCCAAAAGGTACGGGAGGGTCTCAATGAGCAGTTCTTC. It yields the protein CASSQKVREGLNEQFF.

This clone is a singleton in its sample. CDR3 protein: CASRPTRRGGYF. The DNA for the CDR3 is TGTGCCAGCAGACCCACCCGTAGGGGCGGGTACTTC. The chain is built from TRBV2 and TRBJ2-5; D is possibly TRBD1 (5 bases). The CDR3 is 12 residues long. Germline V lookup: CDR1 SNHLY, CDR2 FYNNEI. The V and J ends lost 6 bases and 13 bases respectively, with 18 bases between them.

CDR3 amino acids: CASSRDRLQETQYF. The CDR3 bases are TGTGCCAGCAGCCGGGACAGGTTGCAAGAGACCCAGTACTTC. The chain couples TRBV2 to TRBJ2-5, with 8 bases that match TRBD1. Germline lookup yields CDR1 SNHLY and CDR2 FYNNEI. The CDR3 runs 14 residues. V shed 6 bases and J 2 bases; nucleotides not matched to a gene: 5.

This chain joins TRBV5-5 and TRBJ1-1, with D maybe TRBD1 (5 bases). Trimming removed 0 bases at V and 3 bases at J, with 12 bases between. CDR1 and CDR2 from the germline V gene are SGHKS and YYEKEE (reference sequence). This CDR3 has 15 residues. The DNA of the CDR3 is TGTGCCAGCAGCTTGGCTTCGACAGCCTACACTGAAGCTTTCTTT. It specifies CASSLASTAYTEAFF.

Of note for this clone: The germline gene is not matched at one end of the junction; a read error may be the cause. The V and J genes are TRBV7-7 and TRBJ2-2, with 10 bases aligning to TRBD2. Germline assignment: CDR1 SSHAT and CDR2 FNYEAQ (reference sequence). The CDR3 has 15 residues. The CDR3 nucleotides are TGTGCTAGCAGCCAAGCTAGCGGGGGCCTCGGGGAGCTGTTTTTT. Amino acids: CASSQASGGLGELFF. Full variable domain (remainder filled in from reference TRBV7-7 and TRBJ2-2): GAGVSQSPRYKVTKRGQDVTLRCDPISSHATLYWYQQALGQGPEFLTYFNYEAQPDKSGLPSDRFSAERPEGSISTLTIQRTEQRDSAMYRCASSQASGGLGELFFGEGSRLTVL.

V is TRBV15 and J is TRBJ2-3; perhaps TRBD1 as D (6 bases). The CDR3 runs to 18 residues. Germline CDR1 and CDR2: LNHNV and YYDKDF (reference sequence). V was clipped by 0 bases and J by 3 bases, with 19 bases between them. Here the CDR3 reads CATSRDRTQGSRTDTQYF. CDR3 nucleotides: TGTGCCACCAGCAGAGATAGGACCCAGGGGAGTAGGACAGATACGCAGTATTTT.

This chain uses TRBV4-1 with TRBJ2-1, with D uncertain. Between the trimmed V and J ends, which lost 5 bases and 10 bases, there was a span of 9 bases. Germline assignment: CDR1 MGHRA and CDR2 YSYEKL. The CDR3 is 11 amino acids. The CDR3 bases are TGCGCCAGCAGCAACCGACTCGAGCAGTTCTTC. This translates into CASSNRLEQFF.